This T cell receptor beta chain was captured in a study of Graves' ophthalmopathy and Graves' hyperthyroidism. Amplification of the TCR beta CDR3 regions used RNA transcripts (as template). HTBI-primed first-round RT-PCR preceded second-round multiplex PCR. TCRdb independently ran MiXCR on the multiplex PCR reads; one entry per CDR3 protein. The top ten hold approximately 7% of the sample, which has hundreds of thousands of distinct CDR3 sequences, 22% seen once. This clonotype was observed a handful of times. What it binds is unknown. Germline CDR1 and CDR2: MNHEY and SMNVEV (reference sequence). J gave up 5 bases and V 5 bases, and 3 bases lay outside the gene matches. This CDR3 has 15 residues. Broader study findings: Most clonotypes expanded in thyroid above 0.001 frequency were present in blood too. Progression of ophthalmopathy was predicted by the model with more than 70% sensitivity and 72% to 85% specificity.

This TCR was recovered from a woman younger than 30 with stable Graves' hyperthyroidism. Some clones in this sample may be carry-over from other donors' samples. V gene TRBV27 combines with J gene TRBJ2-1; 13 positions match TRBD2. Material for sequencing was peripheral blood. CDR3 residues: CASSQTSGGDNEQFF. The CDR3 DNA sequence: TGTGCCAGCAGTCAAACTAGCGGGGGGGACAATGAGCAGTTCTTC.